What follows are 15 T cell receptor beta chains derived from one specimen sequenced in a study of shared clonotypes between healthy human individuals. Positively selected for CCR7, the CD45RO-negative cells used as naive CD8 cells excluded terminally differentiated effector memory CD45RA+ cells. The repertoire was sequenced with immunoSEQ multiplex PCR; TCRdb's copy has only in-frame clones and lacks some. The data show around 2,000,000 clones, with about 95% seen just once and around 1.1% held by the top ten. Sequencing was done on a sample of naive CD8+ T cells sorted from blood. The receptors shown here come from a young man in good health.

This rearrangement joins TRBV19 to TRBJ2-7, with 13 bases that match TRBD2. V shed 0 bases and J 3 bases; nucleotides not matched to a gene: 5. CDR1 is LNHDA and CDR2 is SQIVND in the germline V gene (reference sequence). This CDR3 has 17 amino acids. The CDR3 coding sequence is TGTGCCAGTAGTATAGACGACGGACTAGCGGGAGTCTACGAGCAGTACTTC. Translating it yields CASSIDDGLAGVYEQYF. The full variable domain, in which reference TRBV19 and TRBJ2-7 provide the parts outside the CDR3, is DGGITQSPKYLFRKEGQNVTLSCEQNLNHDAMYWYRQDPGQGLRLIYYSQIVNDFQKGDIAEGYSVSREKKESFPLTVTSAQKNPTAFYLCASSIDDGLAGVYEQYFGPGTRLTVT.

The CDR3 loop is CASSPPTGDAYEQYF. In DNA, the CDR3 is TGTGCCAGCTCACCACCGACAGGGGATGCCTACGAGCAGTACTTC. The chain employs TRBV18 and TRBJ2-7, with 8 bases aligning to TRBD1. The CDR3 is 15 amino acids. Looked up from germline, CDR1 is KGHSH and CDR2 is LQKENI. Trimming removed 0 bases from V and 2 bases from J; junction bases left unmatched: 3. The full variable domain, rest sourced from reference TRBV18 and TRBJ2-7, is NAGVMQNPRHLVRRRGQEARLRCSPMKGHSHVYWYRQLPEEGLKFMVYLQKENIIDESGMPKERFSAEFPKEGPSILRIQQVVRGDSAAYFCASSPPTGDAYEQYFGPGTRLTVT.

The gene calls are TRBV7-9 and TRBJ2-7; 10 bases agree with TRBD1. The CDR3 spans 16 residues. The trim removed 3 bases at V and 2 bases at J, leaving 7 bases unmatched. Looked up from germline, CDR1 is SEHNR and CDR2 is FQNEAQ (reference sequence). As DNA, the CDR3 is TGTGCCAGCAGCTTCCATCCGGGACAGGGGACCTACGAGCAGTACTTC. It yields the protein CASSFHPGQGTYEQYF.

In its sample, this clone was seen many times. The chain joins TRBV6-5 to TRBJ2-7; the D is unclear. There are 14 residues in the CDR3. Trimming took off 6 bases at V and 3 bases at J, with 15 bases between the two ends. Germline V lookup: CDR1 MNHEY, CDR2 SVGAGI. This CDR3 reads CASSPSQAGYEQYF. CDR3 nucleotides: TGTGCCAGCAGCCCCAGTCAAGCCGGCTACGAGCAGTACTTC.

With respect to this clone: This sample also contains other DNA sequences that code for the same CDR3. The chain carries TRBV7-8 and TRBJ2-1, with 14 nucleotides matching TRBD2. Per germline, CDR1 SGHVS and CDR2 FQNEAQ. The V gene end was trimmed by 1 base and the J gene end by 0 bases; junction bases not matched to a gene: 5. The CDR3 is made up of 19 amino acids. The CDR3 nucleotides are TGTGCCAGCAGCTTAGGACTAGCGGGAGGGCCGAGCTCCTACAATGAGCAGTTCTTC. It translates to CASSLGLAGGPSSYNEQFF.

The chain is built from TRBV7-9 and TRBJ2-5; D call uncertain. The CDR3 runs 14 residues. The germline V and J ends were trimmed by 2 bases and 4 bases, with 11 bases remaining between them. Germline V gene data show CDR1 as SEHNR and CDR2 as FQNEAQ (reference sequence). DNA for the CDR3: TGTGCCAGCAGCTTATTGGTGGGCGGAGAGACCCAGTACTTC. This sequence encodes CASSLLVGGETQYF. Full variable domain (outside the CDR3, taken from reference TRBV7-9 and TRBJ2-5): DTGVSQNPRHKITKRGQNVTFRCDPISEHNRLYWYRQTLGQGPEFLTYFQNEAQLEKSRLLSDRFSAERPKGSFSTLEIQRTEQGDSAMYLCASSLLVGGETQYFGPGTRLLVL.

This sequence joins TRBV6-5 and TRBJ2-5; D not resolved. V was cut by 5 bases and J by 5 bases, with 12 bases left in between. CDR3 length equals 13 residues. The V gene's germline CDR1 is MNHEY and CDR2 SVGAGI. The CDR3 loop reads CASSRTPGETQYF. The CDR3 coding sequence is TGTGCCAGCAGTCGTACTCCCGGGGAGACCCAGTACTTC.

CDR3 region: CASSFTFTSNQPQHF. The CDR3 nucleotides read TGTGCCAGCAGTTTTACCTTTACATCCAATCAGCCCCAGCATTTT. The genes are TRBV28 and TRBJ1-5; D not certain. The CDR3 sequence is 15 residues long. Germline loops: CDR1 MDHEN, CDR2 SYDVKM. Trimming left V 3 bases short and J 3 bases short, with 12 bases between.

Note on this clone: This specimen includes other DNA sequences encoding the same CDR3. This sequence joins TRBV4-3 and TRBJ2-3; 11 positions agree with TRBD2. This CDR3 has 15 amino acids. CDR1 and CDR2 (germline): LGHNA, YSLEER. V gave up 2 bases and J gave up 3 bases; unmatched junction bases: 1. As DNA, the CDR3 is TGCGCCAGCAGCCAACTAGCGGGAGGAACAGATACGCAGTATTTT. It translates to CASSQLAGGTDTQYF.

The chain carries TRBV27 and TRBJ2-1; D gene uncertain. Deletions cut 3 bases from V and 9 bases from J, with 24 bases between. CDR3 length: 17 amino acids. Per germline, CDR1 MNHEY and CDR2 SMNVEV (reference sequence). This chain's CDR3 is CASSLVGVDGPTREQFF. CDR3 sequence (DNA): TGTGCCAGCAGTTTGGTGGGCGTGGACGGTCCGACCCGTGAGCAGTTCTTC.

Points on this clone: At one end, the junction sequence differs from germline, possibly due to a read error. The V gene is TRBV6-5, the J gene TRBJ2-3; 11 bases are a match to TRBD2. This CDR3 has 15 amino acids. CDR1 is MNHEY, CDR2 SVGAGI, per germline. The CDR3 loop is CATSLTSGSRDTQYF. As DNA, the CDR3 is TGTGCCACCAGTCTTACTAGCGGGAGTAGAGATACGCAGTATTTT.

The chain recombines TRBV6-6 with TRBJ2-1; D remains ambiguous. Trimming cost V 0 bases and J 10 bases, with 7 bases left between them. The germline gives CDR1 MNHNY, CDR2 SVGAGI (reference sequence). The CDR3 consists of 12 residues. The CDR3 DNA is TGTGCCAGCAGTTACTCGCCAGCAGAGCAGTTCTTC. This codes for CASSYSPAEQFF.

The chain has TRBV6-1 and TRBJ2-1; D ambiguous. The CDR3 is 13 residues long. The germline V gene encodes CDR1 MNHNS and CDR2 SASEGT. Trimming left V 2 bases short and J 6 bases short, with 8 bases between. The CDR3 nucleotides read TGTGCCAGCAGTGAAATATTGGTCAATGAGCAGTTCTTC. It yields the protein CASSEILVNEQFF.

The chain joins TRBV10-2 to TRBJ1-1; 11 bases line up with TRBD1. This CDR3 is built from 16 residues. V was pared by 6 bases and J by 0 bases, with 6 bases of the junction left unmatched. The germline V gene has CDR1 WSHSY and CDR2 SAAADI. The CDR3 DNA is TGCGCCAGCAGGGAGGGGACAGGGGGTTTGAACACTGAAGCTTTCTTT. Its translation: CASREGTGGLNTEAFF.

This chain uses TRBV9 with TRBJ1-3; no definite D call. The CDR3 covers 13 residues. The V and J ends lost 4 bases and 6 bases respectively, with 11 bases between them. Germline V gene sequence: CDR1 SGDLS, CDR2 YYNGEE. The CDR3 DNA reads TGTGCCAGCAGCCCCTCCATCCAAAACACCATATATTTT. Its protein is CASSPSIQNTIYF.